This T cell receptor beta chain emerged from a study of regulatory T cells in long-lasting Graves disease. TCR beta libraries were built with iRepertoire HTBI primers and Arm-PCR of CDR3 regions. Using its own MiXCR run on the multiplex PCR reads, TCRdb lists one record per CDR3 protein. Of roughly 610,000 distinct CDR3 sequences in the sample, roughly 15% were seen once. The sample holds a few counts of this clonotype. Time point specified: newly diagnosed GD, antithyroid drugs for less than 3 months. TCR sequences were obtained from RNA taken from PBMCs. There are 17 residues in the CDR3. Germline V gene lookup returns CDR1 ENHRY and CDR2 SYGVKD. V was clipped by 6 bases and J by 1 base; unmatched bases: 6. These data were likewise used in another study, on T cells in Graves' hyperthyroidism and ophthalmopathy.

This TCR was recovered from a woman aged 30 to 39 with Graves disease. The sequenced sample was peripheral blood mononuclear cells (PBMCs), obtained at new diagnosis, from a patient treated with antithyroid drugs. This chain connects TRBV10-3 to TRBJ2-3; 14 nucleotides agree with TRBD2. CDR3 region: CAIRLGLAGEGTDTQYF. As DNA, the CDR3 is TGTGCCATCAGGTTGGGACTAGCGGGAGAGGGCACAGATACGCAGTATTTT.